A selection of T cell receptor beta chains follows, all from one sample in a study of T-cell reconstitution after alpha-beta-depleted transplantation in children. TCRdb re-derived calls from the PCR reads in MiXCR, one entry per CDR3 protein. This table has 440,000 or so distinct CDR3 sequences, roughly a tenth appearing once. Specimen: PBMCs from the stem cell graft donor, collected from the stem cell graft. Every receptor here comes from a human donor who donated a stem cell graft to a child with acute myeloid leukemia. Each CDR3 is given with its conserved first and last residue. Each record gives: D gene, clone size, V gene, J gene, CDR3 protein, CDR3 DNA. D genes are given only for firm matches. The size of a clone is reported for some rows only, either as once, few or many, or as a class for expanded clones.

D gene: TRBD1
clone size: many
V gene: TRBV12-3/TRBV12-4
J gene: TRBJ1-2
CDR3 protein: CASSFGQGAYYGYTF
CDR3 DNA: TGTGCCAGCAGTTTTGGGCAGGGGGCTTACTATGGCTACACCTTC

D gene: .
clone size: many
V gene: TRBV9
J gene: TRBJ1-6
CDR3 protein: CASGTGPPLHF
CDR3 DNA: TGTGCCAGCGGAACAGGGCCACCCCTCCACTTT

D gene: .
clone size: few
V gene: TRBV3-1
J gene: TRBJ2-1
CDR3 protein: CASSQDVGGTYNEQFF
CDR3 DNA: TGTGCCAGCAGCCAAGATGTGGGAGGTACCTACAATGAGCAGTTCTTC

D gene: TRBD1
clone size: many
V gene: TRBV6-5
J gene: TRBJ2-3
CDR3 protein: CASSYLTGGTDTQYF
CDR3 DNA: TGTGCCAGCAGTTACTTGACAGGGGGAACAGATACGCAGTATTTT

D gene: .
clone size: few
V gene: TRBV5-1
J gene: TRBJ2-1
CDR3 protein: CASSTGLLRGATNNEQFF
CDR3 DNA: TGCGCCAGCAGCACCGGACTACTAAGGGGGGCAACAAACAATGAGCAGTTCTTC

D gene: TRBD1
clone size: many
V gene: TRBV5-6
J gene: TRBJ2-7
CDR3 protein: CASSFTGTGVPEQYF
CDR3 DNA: TGTGCCAGCAGCTTCACCGGGACAGGGGTCCCCGAGCAGTACTTC

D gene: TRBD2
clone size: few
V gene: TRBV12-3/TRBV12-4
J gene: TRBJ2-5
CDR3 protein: CASSLGLAGGAETQYF
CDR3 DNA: TGTGCCAGCAGTTTAGGACTAGCGGGAGGGGCAGAGACCCAGTACTTC

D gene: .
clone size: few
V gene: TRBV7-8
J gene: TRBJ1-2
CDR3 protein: CASSPSRVPNYGYTF
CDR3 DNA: TGTGCCAGCAGCCCTAGCCGCGTCCCTAACTATGGCTACACCTTC

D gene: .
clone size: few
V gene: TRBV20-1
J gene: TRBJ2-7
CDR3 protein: CSARDQGGGNEQYF
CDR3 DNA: TGCAGTGCTAGAGATCAGGGGGGGGGTAACGAGCAGTACTTC

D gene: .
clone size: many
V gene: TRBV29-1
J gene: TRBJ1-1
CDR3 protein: CSVAPGLEAFF
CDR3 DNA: TGCAGCGTTGCTCCGGGACTTGAAGCTTTCTTT

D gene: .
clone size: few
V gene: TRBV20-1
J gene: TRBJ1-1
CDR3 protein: CSALGILNTEAFF
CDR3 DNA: TGCAGTGCCCTCGGGATACTGAACACTGAAGCTTTCTTT

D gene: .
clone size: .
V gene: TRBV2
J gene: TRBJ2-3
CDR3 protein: CASSEFSRTDTQYF
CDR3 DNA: TGTGCCAGCAGTGAATTTAGCCGGACAGATACGCAGTATTTT

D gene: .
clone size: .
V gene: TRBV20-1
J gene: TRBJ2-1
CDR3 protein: CSARDGMRQFF
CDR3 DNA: TGCAGTGCTAGAGACGGAATGAGGCAGTTCTTC

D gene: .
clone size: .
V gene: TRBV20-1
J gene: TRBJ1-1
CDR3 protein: CSARDLTGLNTEAFF
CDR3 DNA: TGCAGTGCTAGAGATCTTACTGGGCTGAACACTGAAGCTTTCTTT

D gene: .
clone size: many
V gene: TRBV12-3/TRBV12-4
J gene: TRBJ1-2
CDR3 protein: CASSFGGQPDGYTF
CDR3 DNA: TGTGCCAGCAGTTTTGGGGGGCAACCGGATGGCTACACCTTC

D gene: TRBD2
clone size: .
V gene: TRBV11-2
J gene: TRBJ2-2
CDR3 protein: CASSLEIAGGPGELFF
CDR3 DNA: TGTGCCAGCAGCTTAGAGATAGCGGGAGGTCCCGGGGAGCTGTTTTTT

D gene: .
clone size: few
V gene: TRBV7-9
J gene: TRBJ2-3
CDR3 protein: CASSLDGRTDTQYF
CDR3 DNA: TGTGCCAGCAGCTTAGACGGGAGAACAGATACGCAGTATTTT

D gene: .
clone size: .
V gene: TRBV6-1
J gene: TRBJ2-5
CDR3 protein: CASSGPGPLGGTQYF
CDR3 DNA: TGTGCCAGCAGTGGACCGGGCCCCCTTGGAGGGACCCAGTACTTC

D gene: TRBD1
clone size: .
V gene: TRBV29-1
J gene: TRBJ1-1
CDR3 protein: CSVEKGARTEAFF
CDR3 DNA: TGCAGCGTTGAAAAGGGGGCGCGCACTGAAGCTTTCTTT

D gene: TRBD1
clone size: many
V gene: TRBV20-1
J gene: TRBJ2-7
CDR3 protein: CSAIIRDRSPYEQYF
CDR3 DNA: TGCAGTGCCATAATCCGGGACAGATCCCCCTACGAGCAGTACTTC

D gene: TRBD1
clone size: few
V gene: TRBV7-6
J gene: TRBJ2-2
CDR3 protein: CASRTGTATGELFF
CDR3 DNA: TGTGCCAGCAGGACCGGGACAGCAACCGGGGAGCTGTTTTTT

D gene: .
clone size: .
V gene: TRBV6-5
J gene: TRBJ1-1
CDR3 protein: CASSYGSALTMNTEAFF
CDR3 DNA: TGTGCCAGCAGTTACGGATCAGCATTGACAATGAACACTGAAGCTTTCTTT